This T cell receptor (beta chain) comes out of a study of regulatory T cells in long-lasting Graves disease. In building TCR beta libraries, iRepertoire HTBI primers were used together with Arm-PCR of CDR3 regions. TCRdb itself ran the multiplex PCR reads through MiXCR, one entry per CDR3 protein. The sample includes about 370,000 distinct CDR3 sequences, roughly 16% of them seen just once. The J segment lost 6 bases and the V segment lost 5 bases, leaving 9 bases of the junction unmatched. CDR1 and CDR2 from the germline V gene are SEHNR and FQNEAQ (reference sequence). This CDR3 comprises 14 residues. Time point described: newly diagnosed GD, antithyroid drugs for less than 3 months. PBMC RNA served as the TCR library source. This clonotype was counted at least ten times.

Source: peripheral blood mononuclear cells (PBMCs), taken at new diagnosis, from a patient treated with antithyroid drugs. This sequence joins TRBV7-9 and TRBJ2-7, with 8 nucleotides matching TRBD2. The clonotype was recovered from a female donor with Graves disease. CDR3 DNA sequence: TGTGCCAGCAGCCCTCTCGGACTAGCCGGCGAGCAGTACTTC. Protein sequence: CASSPLGLAGEQYF. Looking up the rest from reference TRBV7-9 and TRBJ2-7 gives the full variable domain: DTGVSQNPRHKITKRGQNVTFRCDPISEHNRLYWYRQTLGQGPEFLTYFQNEAQLEKSRLLSDRFSAERPKGSFSTLEIQRTEQGDSAMYLCASSPLGLAGEQYFGPGTRLTVT.